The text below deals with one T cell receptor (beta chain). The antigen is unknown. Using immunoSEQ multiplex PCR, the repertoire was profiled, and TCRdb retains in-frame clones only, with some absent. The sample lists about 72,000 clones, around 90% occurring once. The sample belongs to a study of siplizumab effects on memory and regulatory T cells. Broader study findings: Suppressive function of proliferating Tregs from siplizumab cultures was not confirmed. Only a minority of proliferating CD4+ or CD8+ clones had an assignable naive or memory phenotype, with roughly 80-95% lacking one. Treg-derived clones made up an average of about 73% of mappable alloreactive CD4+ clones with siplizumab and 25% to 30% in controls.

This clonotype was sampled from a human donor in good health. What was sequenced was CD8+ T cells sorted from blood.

The CDR3 is CASSLGGLAYEQYF. The CDR3 DNA sequence: TGCGCCAGCAGCTTGGGGGGACTCGCCTACGAGCAGTACTTC. The genes are TRBV5-1 and TRBJ2-7; D possibly corresponds to TRBD2 (6 bases). Deletions cut 0 bases from V and 2 bases from J, with 9 bases between. There are 14 residues in the CDR3. Germline V gene lookup returns CDR1 SGHRS and CDR2 YFSETQ.